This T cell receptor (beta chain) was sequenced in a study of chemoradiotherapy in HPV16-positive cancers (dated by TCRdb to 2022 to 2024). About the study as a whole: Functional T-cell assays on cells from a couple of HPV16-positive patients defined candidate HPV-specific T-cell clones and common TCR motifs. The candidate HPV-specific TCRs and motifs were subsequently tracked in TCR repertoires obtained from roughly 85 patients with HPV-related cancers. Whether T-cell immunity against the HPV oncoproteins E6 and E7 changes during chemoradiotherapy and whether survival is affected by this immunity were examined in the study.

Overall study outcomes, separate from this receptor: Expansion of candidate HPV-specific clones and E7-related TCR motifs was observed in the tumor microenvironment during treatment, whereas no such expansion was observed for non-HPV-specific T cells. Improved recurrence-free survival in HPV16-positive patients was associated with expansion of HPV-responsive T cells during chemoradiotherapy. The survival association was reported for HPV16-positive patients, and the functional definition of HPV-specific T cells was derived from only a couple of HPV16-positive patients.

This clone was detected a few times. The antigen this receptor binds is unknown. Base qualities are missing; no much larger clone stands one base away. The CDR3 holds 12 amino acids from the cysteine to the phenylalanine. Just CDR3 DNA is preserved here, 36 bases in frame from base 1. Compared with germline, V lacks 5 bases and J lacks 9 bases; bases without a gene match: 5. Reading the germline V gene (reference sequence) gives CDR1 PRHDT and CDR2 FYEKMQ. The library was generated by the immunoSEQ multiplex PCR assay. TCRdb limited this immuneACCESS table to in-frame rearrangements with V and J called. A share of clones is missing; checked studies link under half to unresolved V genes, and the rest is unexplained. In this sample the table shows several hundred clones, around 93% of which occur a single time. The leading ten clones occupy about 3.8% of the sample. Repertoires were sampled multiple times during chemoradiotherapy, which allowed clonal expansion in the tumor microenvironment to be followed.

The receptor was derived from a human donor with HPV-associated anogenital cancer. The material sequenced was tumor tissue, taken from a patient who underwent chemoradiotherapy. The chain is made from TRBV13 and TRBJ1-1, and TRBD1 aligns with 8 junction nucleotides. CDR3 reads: CASSLGQGKAFF. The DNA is TGTGCCAGCAGCCTCGGACAGGGCAAAGCTTTCTTT.